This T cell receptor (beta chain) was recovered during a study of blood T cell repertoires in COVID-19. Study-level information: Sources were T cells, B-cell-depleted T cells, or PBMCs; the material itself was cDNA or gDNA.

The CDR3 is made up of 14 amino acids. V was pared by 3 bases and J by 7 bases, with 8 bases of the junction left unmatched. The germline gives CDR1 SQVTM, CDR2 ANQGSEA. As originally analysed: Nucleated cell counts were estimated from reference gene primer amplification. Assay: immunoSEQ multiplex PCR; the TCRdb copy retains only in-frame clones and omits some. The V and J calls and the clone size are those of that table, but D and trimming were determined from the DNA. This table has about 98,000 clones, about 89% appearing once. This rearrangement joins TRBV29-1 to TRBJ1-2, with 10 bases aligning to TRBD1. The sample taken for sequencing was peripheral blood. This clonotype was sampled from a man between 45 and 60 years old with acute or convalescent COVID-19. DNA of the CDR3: TGCAGCGTTGACGTGACAGGGGGCTCGGGTGGCTACACCTTC. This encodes CSVDVTGGSGGYTF. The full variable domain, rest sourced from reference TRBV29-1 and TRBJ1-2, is SAVISQKPSRDICQRGTSLTIQCQVDSQVTMMFWYRQQPGQSLTLIATANQGSEATYESGFVIDKFPISRPNLTFSTLTVSNMSPEDSSIYLCSVDVTGGSGGYTFGSGTRLTVV.